This T cell receptor beta chain came from a study of T cells in Graves' hyperthyroidism and ophthalmopathy. Study details: Blood was drawn when the patient was first diagnosed and still untreated. Study-wide findings and caveats: Appearing also in blood were most of the thyroid clonotypes expanded above 0.001. Ophthalmopathy could be told apart from stable hyperthyroidism with a 13 V-J model.

RNA transcripts served as the template for amplifying TCR beta CDR3 regions. TCR CDR3 underwent first-round RT-PCR with the HTBI primer set. Using its own MiXCR run on the multiplex PCR reads, TCRdb lists one record per CDR3 protein. The sample records about 290,000 distinct CDR3 sequences, more than 15% being singletons. This clonotype has ten or more counts. Its target is unknown. This sequence was found in a woman aged 55-69 years with Graves' ophthalmopathy. The specimen sequenced was blood.

The CDR3 region is CASSLGQRGPNTEAFF. CDR3 DNA: TGTGCCAGCAGTTTAGGGCAACGAGGACCGAACACTGAAGCTTTCTTT. The genes are TRBV12-3 or TRBV12-4 and TRBJ1-1; D not certain. The CDR3 contains 16 residues. Trimming removed 1 base from V and 1 base from J, with 13 bases in between.